This TCR beta chain originates from a study of PD-L1 blockade in urothelial cancer. On the study more broadly: Prior chemotherapy regimens per patient numbered 0 to 3. Samples of blood were analyzed 3 weeks (second dose) and 6 weeks after treatment start. Blood gave a median about 150,000 T cells.

Every PCR was spiked with synthetic TCR analog templates. Only in-frame clones appear in the TCRdb table, and some are missing; sequencing was by immunoSEQ multiplex PCR. The sample has some 50,000 clones, under 85% seen once. The CDR3 runs 16 residues. CDR1 is MNHEY, CDR2 SMNVEV, per germline (reference sequence). Trimming cost V 2 bases and J 4 bases; bases outside gene matches: 3. As to time point: peripheral blood 6 weeks after treatment start. The sample here was PBMCs, taken around atezolizumab (anti-PD-L1) treatment. The genes are TRBV27 and TRBJ2-1; TRBD2 aligns across 12 bases. The source is a man over 45 with urothelial cancer. This chain's CDR3 is CASSLRLAGGYNEQFF. The CDR3 DNA is TGTGCCAGCAGTTTACGGCTAGCGGGGGGGTACAATGAGCAGTTCTTC.